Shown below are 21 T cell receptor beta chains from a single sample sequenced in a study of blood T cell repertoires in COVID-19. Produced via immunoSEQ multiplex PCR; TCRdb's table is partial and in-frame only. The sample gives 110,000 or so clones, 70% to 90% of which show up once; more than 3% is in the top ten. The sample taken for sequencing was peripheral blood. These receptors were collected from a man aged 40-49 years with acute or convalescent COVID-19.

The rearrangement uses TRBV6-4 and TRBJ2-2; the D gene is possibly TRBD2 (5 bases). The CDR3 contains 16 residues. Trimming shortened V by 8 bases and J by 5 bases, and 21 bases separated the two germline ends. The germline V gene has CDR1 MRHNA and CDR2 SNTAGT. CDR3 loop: CASREQGLRETGELFF. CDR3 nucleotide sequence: TGTGCCAGCCGCGAACAAGGGCTACGGGAAACCGGGGAGCTGTTTTTT.

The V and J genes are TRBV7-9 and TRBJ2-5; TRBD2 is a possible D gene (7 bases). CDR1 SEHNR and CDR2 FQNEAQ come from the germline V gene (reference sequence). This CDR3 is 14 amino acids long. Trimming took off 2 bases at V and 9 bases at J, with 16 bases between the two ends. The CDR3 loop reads CASSLSGGPVSQYF. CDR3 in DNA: TGTGCCAGCAGCTTATCGGGGGGCCCGGTCTCCCAGTACTTC.

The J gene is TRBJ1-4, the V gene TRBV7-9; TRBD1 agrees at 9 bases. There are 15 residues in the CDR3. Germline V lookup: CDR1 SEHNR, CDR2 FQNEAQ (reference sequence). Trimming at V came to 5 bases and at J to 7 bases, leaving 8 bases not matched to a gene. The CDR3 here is CASSPTTGGVEKLFF. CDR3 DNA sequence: TGTGCCAGCAGCCCCACGACAGGGGGTGTTGAAAAACTGTTTTTT. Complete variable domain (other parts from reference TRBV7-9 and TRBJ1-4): DTGVSQNPRHKITKRGQNVTFRCDPISEHNRLYWYRQTLGQGPEFLTYFQNEAQLEKSRLLSDRFSAERPKGSFSTLEIQRTEQGDSAMYLCASSPTTGGVEKLFFGSGTQLSVL.

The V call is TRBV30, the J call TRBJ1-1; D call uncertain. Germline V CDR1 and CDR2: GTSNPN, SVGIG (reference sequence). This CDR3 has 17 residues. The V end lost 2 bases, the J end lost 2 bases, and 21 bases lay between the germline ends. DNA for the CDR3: TGTGCCTGGAGTCTATCCTTCTTAATTGGGCTCAACACTGAAGCTTTCTTT. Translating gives CAWSLSFLIGLNTEAFF.

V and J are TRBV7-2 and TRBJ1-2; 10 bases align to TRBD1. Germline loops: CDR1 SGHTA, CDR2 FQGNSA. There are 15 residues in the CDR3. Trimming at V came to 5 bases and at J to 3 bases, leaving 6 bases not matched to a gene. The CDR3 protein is CASSAGTGEDYGYTF. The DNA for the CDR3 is TGTGCCAGCAGCGCCGGGACAGGGGAGGACTATGGCTACACCTTC.

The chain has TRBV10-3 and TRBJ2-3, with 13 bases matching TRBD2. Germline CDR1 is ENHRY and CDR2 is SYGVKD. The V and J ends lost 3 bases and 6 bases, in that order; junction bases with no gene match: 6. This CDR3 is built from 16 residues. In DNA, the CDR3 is TGTGCCATCAGTGAACGGACTAGCGGGGGCCATGATACGCAGTATTTT. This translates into CAISERTSGGHDTQYF.

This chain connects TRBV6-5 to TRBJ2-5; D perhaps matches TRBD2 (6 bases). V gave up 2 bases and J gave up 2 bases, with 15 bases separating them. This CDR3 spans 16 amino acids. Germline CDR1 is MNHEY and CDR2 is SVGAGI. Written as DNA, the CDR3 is TGTGCCAGCAGTTACGGTGGGCGGGGATATCAAGAGACCCAGTACTTC. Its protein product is CASSYGGRGYQETQYF.

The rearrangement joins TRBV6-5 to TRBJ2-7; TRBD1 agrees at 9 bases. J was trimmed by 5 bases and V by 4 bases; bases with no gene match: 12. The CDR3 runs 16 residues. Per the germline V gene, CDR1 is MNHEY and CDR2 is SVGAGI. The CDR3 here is CASSSPRGTGIHEQYF. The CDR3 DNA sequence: TGTGCCAGCAGTTCCCCGCGGGGGACAGGGATCCACGAGCAGTACTTC.

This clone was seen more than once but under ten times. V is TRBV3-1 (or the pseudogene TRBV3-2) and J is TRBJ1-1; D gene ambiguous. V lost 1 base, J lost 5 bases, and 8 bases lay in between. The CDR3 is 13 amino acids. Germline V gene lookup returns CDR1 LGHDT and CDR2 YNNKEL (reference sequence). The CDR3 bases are TGTGCCAGCAGCCAAGTCGAGAGGACTGAAGCTTTCTTT. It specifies CASSQVERTEAFF.

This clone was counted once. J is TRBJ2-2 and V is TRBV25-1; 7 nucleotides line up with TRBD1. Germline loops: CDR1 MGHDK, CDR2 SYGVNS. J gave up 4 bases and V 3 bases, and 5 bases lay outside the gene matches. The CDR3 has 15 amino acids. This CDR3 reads CASSDDREGTGELFF. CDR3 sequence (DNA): TGTGCCAGCAGTGATGACAGGGAAGGCACCGGGGAGCTGTTTTTT.

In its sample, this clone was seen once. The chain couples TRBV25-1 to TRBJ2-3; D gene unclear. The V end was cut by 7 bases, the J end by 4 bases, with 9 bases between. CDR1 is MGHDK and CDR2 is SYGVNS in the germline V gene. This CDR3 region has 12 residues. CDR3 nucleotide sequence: TGTGCCAGCATGTCCAATTCAGATACGCAGTATTTT. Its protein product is CASMSNSDTQYF.

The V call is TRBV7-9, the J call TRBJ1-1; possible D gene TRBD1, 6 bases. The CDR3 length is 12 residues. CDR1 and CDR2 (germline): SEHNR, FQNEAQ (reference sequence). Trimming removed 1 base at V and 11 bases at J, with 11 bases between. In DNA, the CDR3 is TGTGCCAGCAGCTTAGGGAACAGGGAGGCTTTCTTT. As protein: CASSLGNREAFF.

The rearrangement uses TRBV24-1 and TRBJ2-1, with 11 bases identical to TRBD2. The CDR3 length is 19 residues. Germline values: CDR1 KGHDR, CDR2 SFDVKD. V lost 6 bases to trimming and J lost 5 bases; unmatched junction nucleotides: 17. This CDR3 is CATSNAGTGSSGGHNEQFF. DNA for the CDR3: TGTGCCACCAGTAATGCCGGGACAGGGTCTAGCGGGGGGCACAATGAGCAGTTCTTC.

CDR3 amino acids: CASSFRPRGLDEKLFF. CDR3 nucleotides: TGTGCCAGCAGCTTCAGGCCCAGGGGGTTGGATGAAAAACTGTTTTTT. This chain links TRBV7-2 with TRBJ1-4, with 7 bases fitting TRBD1. The trim removed 3 bases at V and 6 bases at J, leaving 10 bases unmatched. The V gene's germline CDR1 is SGHTA and CDR2 FQGNSA. The length of the CDR3 is 16 residues.

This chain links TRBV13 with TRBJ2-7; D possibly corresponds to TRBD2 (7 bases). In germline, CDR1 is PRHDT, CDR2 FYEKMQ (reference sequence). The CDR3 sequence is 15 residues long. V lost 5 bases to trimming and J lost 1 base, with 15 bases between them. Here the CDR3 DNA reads TGTGCCAGCAGCCCCGAGAGGGGGGGTTCCTACGAGCAGTACTTC. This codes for CASSPERGGSYEQYF.

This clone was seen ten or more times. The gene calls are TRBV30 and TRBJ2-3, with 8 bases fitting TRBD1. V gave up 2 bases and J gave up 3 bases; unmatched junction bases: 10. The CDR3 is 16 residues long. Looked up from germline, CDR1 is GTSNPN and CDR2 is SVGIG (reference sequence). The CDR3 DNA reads TGTGCCTGGAGTTGGAACAGGGGGTTGGGAACAGATACGCAGTATTTT. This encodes CAWSWNRGLGTDTQYF.

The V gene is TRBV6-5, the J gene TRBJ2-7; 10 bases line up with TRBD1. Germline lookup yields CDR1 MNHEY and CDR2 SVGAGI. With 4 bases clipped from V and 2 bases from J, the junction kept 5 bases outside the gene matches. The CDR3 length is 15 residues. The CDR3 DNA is TGTGCCAGCAGTTCCCCCGGGACAGGGGCCTACGAGCAGTACTTC. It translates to CASSSPGTGAYEQYF.

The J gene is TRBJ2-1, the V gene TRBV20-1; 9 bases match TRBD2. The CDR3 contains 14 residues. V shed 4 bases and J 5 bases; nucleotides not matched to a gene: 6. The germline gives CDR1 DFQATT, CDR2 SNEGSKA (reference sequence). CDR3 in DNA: TGCAGTGCTATTGATAGCGGGGGAAACAATGAGCAGTTCTTC. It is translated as CSAIDSGGNNEQFF.

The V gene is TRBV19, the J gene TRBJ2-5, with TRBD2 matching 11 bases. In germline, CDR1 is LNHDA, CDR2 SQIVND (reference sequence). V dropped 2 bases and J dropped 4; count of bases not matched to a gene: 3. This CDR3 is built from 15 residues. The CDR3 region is CASSILLAGVETQYF. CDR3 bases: TGTGCCAGTAGTATATTACTAGCGGGGGTAGAGACCCAGTACTTC.

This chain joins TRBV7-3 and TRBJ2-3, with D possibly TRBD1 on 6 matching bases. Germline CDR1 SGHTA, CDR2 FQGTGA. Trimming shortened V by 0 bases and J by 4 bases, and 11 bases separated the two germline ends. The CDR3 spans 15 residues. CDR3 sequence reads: CASSLTGGSADTQYF. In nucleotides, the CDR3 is TGTGCCAGCAGCTTAACAGGGGGTAGTGCAGATACGCAGTATTTT.

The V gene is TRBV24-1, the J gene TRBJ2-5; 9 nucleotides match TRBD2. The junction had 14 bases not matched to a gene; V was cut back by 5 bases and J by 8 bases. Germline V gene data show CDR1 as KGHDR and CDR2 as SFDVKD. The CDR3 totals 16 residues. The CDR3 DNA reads TGTGCCACCAGTGGTTTTGGGGCTAGCGGGGCCTCTACCCAGTACTTC. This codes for CATSGFGASGASTQYF.